This entry features one T cell receptor (beta chain) sequence. The sample belongs to a study of T cells expressing NK-cell markers. Germline V gene data show CDR1 as LGHDT and CDR2 as YNNKEL (reference sequence). This CDR3 spans 13 amino acids. From the 5' RACE reads, TCRdb lists one entry per CDR3 protein and no DNA. The table lists about 400,000 distinct CDR3 sequences. The sequence came from a woman in her forties or fifties in good health. Material for sequencing was blood T cells: a sorted CD56 or NKG2C T cell subset, CD4+ or CD8+ T cells, or bulk PBMC T cells (not recorded which). The chain uses TRBV3-1 and TRBJ2-7. The CDR3 here is CASSHAGSYEQYF.